This T cell receptor beta chain originates from a study of blood T cell repertoires in COVID-19. Across the study: Researchers got acute and convalescent COVID-19 samples from the United States, Italy and Spain. T cells, B-cell-depleted T cells, or PBMCs supplied cDNA or gDNA.

As originally analysed: The assay estimated nucleated cells by amplifying reference gene primers. Clones were sequenced by immunoSEQ multiplex PCR, and TCRdb holds only the in-frame ones, with some missing. The D gene and trimming were derived from the DNA, and the V and J assignments and clone size from that table. Of around 150,000 clones in the sample, roughly 90% were seen once. This CDR3 has 16 amino acids. Germline CDR1 is SGDLS and CDR2 is YYNGEE. The germline V and J ends were trimmed by 3 bases and 0 bases, with 15 bases remaining between them. The sample consisted of peripheral blood. This receptor was obtained from a man between 18 and 29 years old with acute or convalescent COVID-19. The chain carries TRBV9 and TRBJ1-2, with D perhaps TRBD1 (6 bases). CDR3 nucleotide sequence: TGTGCCAGCAGCGCGTCCGGGACACCTGCTAACTATGGCTACACCTTC. It encodes CASSASGTPANYGYTF.